This T cell receptor beta chain was sequenced for a study of Graves' ophthalmopathy and Graves' hyperthyroidism (dated 2018 in TCRdb). Notes on the research overall: Peripheral blood was collected before any treatment was given, at the time of initial diagnosis. To tell Graves' ophthalmopathy apart from Graves' hyperthyroidism, and to predict which patients would progress to ophthalmopathy, the study relied on TCR beta repertoire signatures. In total, 120 to 150 blood samples were TCR-sequenced: approximately 42 ophthalmopathy, some 75 hyperthyroidism and roughly 17 hyperthyroidism-to-ophthalmopathy patients. To explore V-J signatures that separate ophthalmopathy from hyperthyroidism, a discovery set of about a hundred patients was enrolled, consisting of about 45 with ophthalmopathy and some 56 with stable hyperthyroidism. The independent validation cohort included approximately 19 hyperthyroidism patients plus 17 patients who later progressed from hyperthyroidism to ophthalmopathy. In about six hyperthyroidism patients, the T-cell repertoires found in thyroid tissue were compared with those found in blood. After sampling, hyperthyroidism patients received methimazole starting at 30 mg daily, and ophthalmopathy patients received high-dose intravenous methylprednisolone. Findings and caveats that apply to the study as a whole: The 13-signature model separated ophthalmopathy from stable hyperthyroidism with about 86% sensitivity and about 84% specificity in cross-validation, and 80%/75% in the test set. In validation, the model predicted ophthalmopathy progression with less than 71% sensitivity and 72.22% specificity; roughly 11 predicted patients were CT-confirmed with GO in a median of 6.5 months. Most of the expanded thyroid clonotypes with a frequency above 0.001 were also detected in blood, and it was suggested that the thyroid immune response may be reflected by blood repertoires. Sample size was not statistically predetermined, and group allocation was not concealed from the investigators.

This clonotype was recorded at least ten times. Its specific antigen is unknown. Per-base quality was not reported, and no clone a single base away is much larger than it. TCR beta CDR3 regions were amplified from RNA transcripts for repertoire sequencing. A first-round RT-PCR used HTBI primers with the Qiagen OneStep RT-PCR kit, followed by a second-round multiplex PCR, size selection and purification. Libraries were sequenced paired-end with 100 bp reads on an Illumina HiSeq2000. Per the original workflow: SOAPnuke was used to process the reads, removing any read that contained adapters or uncalled bases, had a mean Phred below 15, or lacked an exact match to the constant primer or identifier. COPE v1.2.5 was used to merge high-quality paired reads. Clonotypes were defined as unique nucleotide sequences and were aligned to IMGT TRB V, D and J references using MiTCR v1.1. The analysis was limited to V-J combinations with a frequency above 0.0001, which together covered 99.2% of repertoires. For each V-J combination, a TCR clonal expansion and chaos score was defined as F50 clonal expansion divided by the chaos observed in the TCRdist matrix. Welch's t-statistics and random forest were used to narrow the features down to around 12 V-J combinations, which were then fed into a naive Bayes classifier. The similarity between thyroid and blood repertoires was quantified using the Morisita-Horn index. The public reads were quality trimmed at Q25 with fastp and then assembled into clones with MiXCR by TCRdb, keeping productive beta chains. Identical CDR3 protein sequences are pooled into one entry, listed with their most common genes and DNA. The authors' filters were not applied to this entry. Counted in this sample were a few hundred thousand distinct CDR3 sequences; approximately 18% of them appeared once. The top ten clones comprise 2% to 3% of the sample.

CDR1 is given as SGHRS and CDR2 as YFSETQ, both from the germline V gene. The CDR3, cysteine through phenylalanine, is 14 amino acids long. Kept here is only the CDR3 DNA, which spans 42 bases and is read in frame from base 1. V is cut back by 0 bases and J by 6 bases, with 5 bases in the junction unmatched. Hyperthyroidism was considered stable if no progression to ophthalmopathy occurred within 18 months of follow-up. Patients with hyperthyroidism were aged 18 to 65 years, had been newly diagnosed, and had a disease duration of less than 2 months. Patients with other autoimmune diseases, uncontrolled infections, pregnancy or lactation were excluded. Clinical symptoms, serum thyroxine, TRAb, thyroid ultrasound and orbital computed tomography formed the basis of the diagnosis. Ficoll-Paque density gradient centrifugation was used to isolate PBMCs from approximately 10 ml of fresh peripheral blood. Trizol reagent was used to extract the total RNA, and its quality was then checked on an Agilent 2100 Bioanalyzer.

This clonotype was sampled from an adult woman with stable Graves' hyperthyroidism. Sequences were obtained from peripheral blood. The chain uses TRBV5-1 and TRBJ1-2, and TRBD1 matches 7 of the central bases. The CDR3 reads as follows: CASSLEGGANGYTF. The nucleotide sequence reads TGCGCCAGCAGCTTGGAAGGGGGCGCGAATGGCTACACCTTC.